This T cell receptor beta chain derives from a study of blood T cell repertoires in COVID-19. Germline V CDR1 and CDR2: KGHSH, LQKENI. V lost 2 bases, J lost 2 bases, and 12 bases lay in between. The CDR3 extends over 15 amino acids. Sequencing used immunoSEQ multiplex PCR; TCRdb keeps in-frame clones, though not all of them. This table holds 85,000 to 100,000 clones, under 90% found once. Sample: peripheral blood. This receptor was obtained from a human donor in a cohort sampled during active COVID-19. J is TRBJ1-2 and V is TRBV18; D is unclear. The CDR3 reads CASSPFSQANYGYTF. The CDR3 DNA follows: TGTGCCAGCTCACCATTCTCGCAGGCAAACTATGGCTACACCTTC.